This T cell receptor (beta chain) emerged from a study of T-cell reconstitution after alpha-beta-depleted transplantation in children. Construction of the TCRbeta library involved unique molecular identifiers. One entry per CDR3 protein, called by TCRdb with MiXCR from the PCR reads. The sample gives some 600,000 distinct CDR3 sequences, 10% to 15% of which show up once; 2.2% is in the top ten. This CDR3 has 19 amino acids. Germline V CDR1 and CDR2: LGHDT, YNNKEL (reference sequence). V lost 4 bases and J 3 bases, leaving 25 bases between the germline ends. The sequence derives from a male patient under 18 who had a stem cell transplant for acute myeloid leukemia, so the T cells may come from the graft donor. The sample was PBMCs, mostly from graft donor cells, taken 360 days after TCRalphabeta/CD19-depleted stem cell transplant. The V gene is TRBV3-1, the J gene TRBJ2-4, with unresolved D. The CDR3 DNA sequence: TGTGCCAGCAGCCGACACGCCTCCAGCCGTCTCCGGAGCAAAAACATTCAGTACTTC. Its protein is CASSRHASSRLRSKNIQYF. The variable domain in full, completed from reference TRBV3-1 and TRBJ2-4, reads DTAVSQTPKYLVTQMGNDKSIKCEQNLGHDTMYWYKQDSKKFLKIMFSYNNKELIINETVPNRFSPKSPDKAHLNLHINSLELGDSAVYFCASSRHASSRLRSKNIQYFGAGTRLSVL.